This T cell receptor (beta chain) was recovered during a study of blood T cell repertoires in COVID-19. The overall study: Acute and convalescent COVID-19 specimens originated in the United States, Italy and Spain.

Enrolled during active infection, Seattle patients were then followed longitudinally. Assay: immunoSEQ multiplex PCR; the TCRdb copy retains only in-frame clones and omits some. The repertoire holds roughly 480,000 clones, with roughly 87% as singletons. This CDR3 contains 15 residues. The germline gives CDR1 SGHDN, CDR2 FVKESK. The trim removed 1 base at V and 3 bases at J, leaving 6 bases unmatched. This TCR was sampled from a man aged 18 to 29 with COVID-19, enrolled during active disease. The chain combines TRBV14 with TRBJ2-7, with TRBD2 matching 7 bases. The sequencing input was peripheral blood. The chain's CDR3 is CASSQVAGVLYEQYF. The CDR3 DNA reads as TGTGCCAGCAGCCAAGTGGCGGGGGTGCTCTACGAGCAGTACTTC.